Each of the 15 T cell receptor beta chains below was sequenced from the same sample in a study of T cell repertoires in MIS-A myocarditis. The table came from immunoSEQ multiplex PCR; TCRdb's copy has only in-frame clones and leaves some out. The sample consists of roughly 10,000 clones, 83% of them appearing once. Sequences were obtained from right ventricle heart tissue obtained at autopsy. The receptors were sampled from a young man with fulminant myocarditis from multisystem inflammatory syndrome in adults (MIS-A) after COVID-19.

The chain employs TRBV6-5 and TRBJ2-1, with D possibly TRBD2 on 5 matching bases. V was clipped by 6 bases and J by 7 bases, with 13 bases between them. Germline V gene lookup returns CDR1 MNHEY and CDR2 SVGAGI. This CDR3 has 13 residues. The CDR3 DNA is TGTGCCAGCAGCTCTAGCTTGGGAAATGAGCAGTTCTTC. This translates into CASSSSLGNEQFF.

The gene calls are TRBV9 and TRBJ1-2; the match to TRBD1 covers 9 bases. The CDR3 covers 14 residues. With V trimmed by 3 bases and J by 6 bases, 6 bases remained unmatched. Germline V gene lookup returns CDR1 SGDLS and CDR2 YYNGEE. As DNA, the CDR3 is TGTGCCAGCAGCGCCCTTACAGGGGGCCATGGCTACACCTTC. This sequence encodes CASSALTGGHGYTF.

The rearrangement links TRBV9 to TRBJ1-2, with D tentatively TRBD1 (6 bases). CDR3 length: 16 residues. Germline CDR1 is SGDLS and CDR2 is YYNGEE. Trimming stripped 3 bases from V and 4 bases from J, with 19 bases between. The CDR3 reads CASSAGSRDTLYGYTF. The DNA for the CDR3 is TGTGCCAGCAGCGCGGGATCCAGGGACACCCTCTATGGCTACACCTTC.

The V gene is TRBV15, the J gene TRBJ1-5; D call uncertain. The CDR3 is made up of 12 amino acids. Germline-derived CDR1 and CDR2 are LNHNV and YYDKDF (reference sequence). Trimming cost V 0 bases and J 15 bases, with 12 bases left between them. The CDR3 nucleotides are TGTGCCACCAGCAGAGATTTAGGCCTCCGGCATTTT. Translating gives CATSRDLGLRHF. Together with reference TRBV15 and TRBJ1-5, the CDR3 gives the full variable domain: DAMVIQNPRYQVTQFGKPVTLSCSQTLNHNVMYWYQQKSSQAPKLLFHYYDKDFNNEADTPDNFQSRRPNTSFCFLDIRSPGLGDTAMYLCATSRDLGLRHFGDGTRLSIL.

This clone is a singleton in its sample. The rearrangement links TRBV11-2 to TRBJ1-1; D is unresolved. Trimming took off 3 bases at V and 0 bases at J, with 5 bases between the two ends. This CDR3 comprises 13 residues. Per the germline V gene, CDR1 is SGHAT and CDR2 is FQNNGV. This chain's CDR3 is CASSFILNTEAFF. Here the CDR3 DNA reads TGTGCCAGCAGCTTTATCTTGAACACTGAAGCTTTCTTT.

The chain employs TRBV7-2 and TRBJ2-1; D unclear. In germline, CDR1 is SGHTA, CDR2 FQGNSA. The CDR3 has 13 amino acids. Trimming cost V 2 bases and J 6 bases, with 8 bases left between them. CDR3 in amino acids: CASSLSLFNEQFF. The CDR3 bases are TGTGCCAGCAGCTTATCCCTTTTCAATGAGCAGTTCTTC.

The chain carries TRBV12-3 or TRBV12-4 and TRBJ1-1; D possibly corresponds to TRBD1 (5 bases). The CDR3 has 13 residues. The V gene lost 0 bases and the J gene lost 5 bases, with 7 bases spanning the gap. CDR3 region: CASSLASGTEAFF. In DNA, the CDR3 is TGTGCCAGCAGTTTAGCCTCAGGGACTGAAGCTTTCTTT.

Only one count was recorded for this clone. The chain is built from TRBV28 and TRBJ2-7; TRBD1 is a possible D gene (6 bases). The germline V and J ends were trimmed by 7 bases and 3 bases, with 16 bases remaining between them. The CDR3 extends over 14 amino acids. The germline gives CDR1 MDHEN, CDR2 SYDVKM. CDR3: CASTSSGHLYEQYF. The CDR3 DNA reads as TGTGCCAGCACCTCTTCGGGACACCTCTACGAGCAGTACTTC.

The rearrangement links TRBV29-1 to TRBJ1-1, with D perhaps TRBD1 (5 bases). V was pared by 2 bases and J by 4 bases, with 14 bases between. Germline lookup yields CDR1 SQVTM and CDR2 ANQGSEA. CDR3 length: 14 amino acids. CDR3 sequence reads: CSVELAGLGTEAFF. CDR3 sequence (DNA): TGCAGCGTTGAATTGGCAGGGCTGGGCACTGAAGCTTTCTTT.

This CDR3 is CACDGNYEQYF. The CDR3 nucleotides read TGTGCCTGTGACGGAAACTACGAGCAGTACTTC. This sequence joins TRBV30 and TRBJ2-7; D unresolved. Trimming pared 6 bases from V and 3 bases from J, leaving 9 bases between. The CDR3 extends over 11 amino acids. The germline V gene has CDR1 GTSNPN and CDR2 SVGIG (reference sequence). The whole variable domain, filled in from reference TRBV30 and TRBJ2-7, reads SQTIHQWPATLVQPVGSPLSLECTVEGTSNPNLYWYRQAAGRGLQLLFYSVGIGQISSEVPQNLSASRPQDRQFILSSKKLLLSDSGFYLCACDGNYEQYFGPGTRLTVT.

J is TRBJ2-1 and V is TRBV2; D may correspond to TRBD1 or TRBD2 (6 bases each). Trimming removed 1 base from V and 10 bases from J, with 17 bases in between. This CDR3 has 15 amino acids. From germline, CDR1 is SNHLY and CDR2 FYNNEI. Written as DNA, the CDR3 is TGTGCCAGCAGTGAAGACCCGGGGGCCTGGTCCGAGCAGTTCTTC. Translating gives CASSEDPGAWSEQFF.

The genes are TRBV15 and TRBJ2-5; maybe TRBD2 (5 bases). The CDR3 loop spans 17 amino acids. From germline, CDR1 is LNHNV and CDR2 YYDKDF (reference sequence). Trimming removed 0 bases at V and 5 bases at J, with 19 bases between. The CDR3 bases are TGTGCCACCAGCAGAGATCGACGGGCCTCTGGCGGGGAGACCCAGTACTTC. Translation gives CATSRDRRASGGETQYF.

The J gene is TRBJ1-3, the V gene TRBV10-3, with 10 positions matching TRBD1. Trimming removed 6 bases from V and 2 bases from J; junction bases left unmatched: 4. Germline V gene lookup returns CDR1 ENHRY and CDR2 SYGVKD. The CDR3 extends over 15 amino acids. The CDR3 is CAISATGGTGNTIYF. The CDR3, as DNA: TGTGCCATCAGCGCGACAGGGGGCACTGGAAACACCATATATTTT.

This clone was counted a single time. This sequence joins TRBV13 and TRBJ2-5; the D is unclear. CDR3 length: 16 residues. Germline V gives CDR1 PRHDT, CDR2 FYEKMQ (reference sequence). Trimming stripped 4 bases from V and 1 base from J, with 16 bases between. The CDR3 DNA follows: TGTGCCAGCAGCTCCACGGTCCCTTGGGCCCAAGAGACCCAGTACTTC. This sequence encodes CASSSTVPWAQETQYF.

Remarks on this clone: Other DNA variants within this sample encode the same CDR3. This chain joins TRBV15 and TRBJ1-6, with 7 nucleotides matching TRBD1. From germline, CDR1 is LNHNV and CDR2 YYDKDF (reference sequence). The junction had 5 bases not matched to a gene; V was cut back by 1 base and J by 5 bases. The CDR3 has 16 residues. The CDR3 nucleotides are TGTGCCACCAGCAGAGGACAGGGCGGGAATAATTCACCCCTCCACTTT. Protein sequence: CATSRGQGGNNSPLHF.